This paragraph reports one T cell receptor (beta chain). No antigen is known for it. Repertoires were generated with immunoSEQ multiplex PCR, while TCRdb's copy carries only in-frame clones and drops some. The sample includes 130,000 or so clones, 85% to 95% of them seen just once. The data originate from a study of T cell responses to AZD1222 COVID-19 vaccine. General study findings and limits: The study found vaccine-associated CD4 TCRs spanning spike, dominant at 160-218 and 743-854. Clonal diversity may have been underestimated, and the donors were mostly white British, with more females than males. Among those given AZD1222, only five or six were seropositive at baseline. Following two doses of AZD1222, Spike-specific TCR breadth and depth rose.

This receptor was obtained from an adult in good health. The sample in question was peripheral blood, obtained on day 0 of MenACWY control vaccination.

The CDR3 here is CASSPGPPRTEQFF. CDR3 bases: TGTGCCAGCAGTCCGGGACCACCCAGGACTGAGCAGTTCTTC. This chain connects TRBV6-6 to TRBJ2-1, with D perhaps given as TRBD1 or TRBD2 (5 bases each). The CDR3 has 14 amino acids. Trimming shortened V by 5 bases and J by 9 bases, and 17 bases separated the two germline ends. Germline V gene lookup returns CDR1 MNHNY and CDR2 SVGAGI (reference sequence).